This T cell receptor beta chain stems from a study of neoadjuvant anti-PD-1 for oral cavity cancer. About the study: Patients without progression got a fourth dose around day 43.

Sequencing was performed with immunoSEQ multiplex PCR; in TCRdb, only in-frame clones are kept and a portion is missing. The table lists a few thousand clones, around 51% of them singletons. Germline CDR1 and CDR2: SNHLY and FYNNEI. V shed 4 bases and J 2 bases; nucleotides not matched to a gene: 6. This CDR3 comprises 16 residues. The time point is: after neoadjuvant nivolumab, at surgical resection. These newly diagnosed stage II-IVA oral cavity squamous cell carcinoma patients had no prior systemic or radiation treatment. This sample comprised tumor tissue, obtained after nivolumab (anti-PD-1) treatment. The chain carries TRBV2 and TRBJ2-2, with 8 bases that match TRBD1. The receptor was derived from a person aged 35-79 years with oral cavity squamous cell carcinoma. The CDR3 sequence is CASSAGQGDNTGELFF. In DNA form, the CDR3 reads TGTGCCAGCAGTGCAGGACAGGGAGATAACACCGGGGAGCTGTTTTTT.